This TCR beta chain was recorded in a study of cytomegalovirus exposure and HLA in healthy donors. Study background: Previous work identified 120 million or so unique TCR beta sequences from some 170 million T cells.

Trimming removed 7 bases from V and 4 bases from J; junction bases left unmatched: 3. CDR1 and CDR2 from the germline V gene are SQVTM and ANQGSEA. The CDR3 extends over 14 amino acids. Remarks on this clone: The antigen is unknown.

PCR used 60 Vbeta primers and 13 Jbeta primers. The protocol was immunoSEQ multiplex PCR, while the TCRdb copy is restricted to in-frame clones and leaves out a portion. The sample lists under 200,000 clones; 70% to 90% were seen once. Overall study results and limits: Previous analysis showed most TCR beta V segments were productive about 90% or about 30% of the time. A missense DCLRE1C variant was associated with V- and J-gene trimming of TCR beta chains in a later analysis, and an independent cohort replicated the association. Most CMV-associated TCR beta chains were later found to appear HLA-restricted.

The specimen was PBMCs. This chain uses TRBV29-1 with TRBJ2-2; 13 nucleotides match TRBD2. The clonotype comes from a woman under 40 in good health and CMV-seronegative. The CDR3 loop is CSGRTSGGTGELFF. In DNA, the CDR3 is TGCAGCGGTAGGACTAGCGGGGGCACCGGGGAGCTGTTTTTT.